The TCR beta chain under discussion was sequenced for a study of patients and donors after allogeneic stem cell transplantation. Trimming cost V 4 bases and J 2 bases, with 8 bases left between them. The CDR3 extends over 12 amino acids. Germline CDR1 and CDR2: SQVTM and ANQGSEA. TCRdb used MiXCR to reprocess the RT-PCR reads, holding one entry per CDR3 protein. The profile shows 190,000 or so distinct CDR3 sequences, 38% of them singletons. This receptor was taken from a human donor who was either an allogeneic HSCT recipient or a stem cell or donor lymphocyte infusion donor (not recorded which). It is not recorded whose cells these are; they may come from a transplant donor. This rearrangement joins TRBV29-1 to TRBJ1-1; D remains ambiguous. Specimen: blood, either unsorted or a sorted T cell fraction (not recorded which). The CDR3 DNA follows: TGCAGCGTTGCGGGGTTTAACACTGAAGCTTTCTTT. It yields the protein CSVAGFNTEAFF.